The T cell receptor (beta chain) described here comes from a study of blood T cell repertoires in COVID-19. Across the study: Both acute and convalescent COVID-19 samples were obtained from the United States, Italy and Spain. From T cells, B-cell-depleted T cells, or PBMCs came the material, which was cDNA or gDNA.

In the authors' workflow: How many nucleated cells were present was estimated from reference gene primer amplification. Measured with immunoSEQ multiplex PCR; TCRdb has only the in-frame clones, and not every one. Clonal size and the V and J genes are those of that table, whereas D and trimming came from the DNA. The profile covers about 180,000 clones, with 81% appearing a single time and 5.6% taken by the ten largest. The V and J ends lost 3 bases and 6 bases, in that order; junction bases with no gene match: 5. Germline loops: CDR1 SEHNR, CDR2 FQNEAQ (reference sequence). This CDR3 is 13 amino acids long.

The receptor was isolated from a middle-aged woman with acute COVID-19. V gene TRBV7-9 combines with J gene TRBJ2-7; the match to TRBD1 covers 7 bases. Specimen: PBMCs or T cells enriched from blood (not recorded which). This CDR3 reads CASSLGTVGEQYF. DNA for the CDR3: TGTGCCAGCAGCTTGGGGACAGTCGGCGAGCAGTACTTC.